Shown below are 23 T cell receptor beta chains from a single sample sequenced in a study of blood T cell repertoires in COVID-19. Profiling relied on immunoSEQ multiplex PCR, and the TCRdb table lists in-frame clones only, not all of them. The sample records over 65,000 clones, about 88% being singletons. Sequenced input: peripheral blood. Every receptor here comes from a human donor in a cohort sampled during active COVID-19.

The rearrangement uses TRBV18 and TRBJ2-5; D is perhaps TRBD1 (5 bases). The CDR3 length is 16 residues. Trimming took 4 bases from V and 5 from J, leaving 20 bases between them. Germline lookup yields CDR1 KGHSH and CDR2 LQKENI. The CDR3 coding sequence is TGTGCCAGCTCACACCAACGAGGTAGGGGTGTTGAGACCCAGTACTTC. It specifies CASSHQRGRGVETQYF.

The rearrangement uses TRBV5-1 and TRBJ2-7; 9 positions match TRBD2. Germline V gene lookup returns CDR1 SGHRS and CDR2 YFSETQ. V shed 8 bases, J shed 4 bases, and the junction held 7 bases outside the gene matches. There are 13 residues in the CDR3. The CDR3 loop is CASGGGASYEQYF. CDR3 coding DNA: TGCGCCAGTGGCGGGGGGGCCTCTTACGAGCAGTACTTC.

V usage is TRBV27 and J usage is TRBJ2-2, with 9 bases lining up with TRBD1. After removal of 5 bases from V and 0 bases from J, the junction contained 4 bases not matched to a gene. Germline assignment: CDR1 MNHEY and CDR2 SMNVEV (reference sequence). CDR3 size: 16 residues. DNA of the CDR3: TGTGCCAGCAGTATCACAGGGGGCGCGAACACCGGGGAGCTGTTTTTT. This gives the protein CASSITGGANTGELFF.

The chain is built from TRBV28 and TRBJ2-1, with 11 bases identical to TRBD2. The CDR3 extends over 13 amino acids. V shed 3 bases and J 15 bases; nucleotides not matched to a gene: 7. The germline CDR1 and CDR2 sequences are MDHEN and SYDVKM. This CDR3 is CASSLTLAGVLFF. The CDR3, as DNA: TGTGCCAGCAGTTTGACACTAGCGGGAGTTTTGTTCTTC.

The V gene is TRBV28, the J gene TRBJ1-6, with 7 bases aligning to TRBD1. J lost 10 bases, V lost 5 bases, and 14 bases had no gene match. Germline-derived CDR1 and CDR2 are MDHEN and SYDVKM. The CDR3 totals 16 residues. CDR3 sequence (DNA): TGTGCCAGCAGTGTAACAGGGGCCGGAATACGCTCACCCCTCCACTTT. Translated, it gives CASSVTGAGIRSPLHF.

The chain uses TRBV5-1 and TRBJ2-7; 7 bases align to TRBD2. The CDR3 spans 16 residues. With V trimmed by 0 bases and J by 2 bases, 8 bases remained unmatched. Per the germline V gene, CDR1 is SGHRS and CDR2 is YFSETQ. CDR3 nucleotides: TGCGCCAGCAGCTTGGCTGTGGGAGGGACCGCCTACGAGCAGTACTTC. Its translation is CASSLAVGGTAYEQYF.

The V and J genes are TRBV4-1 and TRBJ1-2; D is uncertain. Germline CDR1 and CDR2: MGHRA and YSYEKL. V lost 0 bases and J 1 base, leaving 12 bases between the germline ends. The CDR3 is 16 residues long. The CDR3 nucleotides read TGCGCCAGCAGCCAAGATACTTCAGGAAATAACTATGGCTACACCTTC. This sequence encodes CASSQDTSGNNYGYTF.

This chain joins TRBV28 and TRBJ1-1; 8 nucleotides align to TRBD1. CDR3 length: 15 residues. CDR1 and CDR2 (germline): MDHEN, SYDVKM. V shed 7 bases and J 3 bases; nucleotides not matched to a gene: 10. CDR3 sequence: CASTQHRGTDTEAFF. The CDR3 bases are TGTGCCAGCACCCAACACAGGGGGACGGACACTGAAGCTTTCTTT.

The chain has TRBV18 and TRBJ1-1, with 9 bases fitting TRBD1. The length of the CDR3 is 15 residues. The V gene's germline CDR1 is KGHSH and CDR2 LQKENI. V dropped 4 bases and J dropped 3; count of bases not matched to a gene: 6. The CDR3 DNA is TGTGCCAGCTCACGGGACAGGGTTTACGACACTGAAGCTTTCTTT. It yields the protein CASSRDRVYDTEAFF.

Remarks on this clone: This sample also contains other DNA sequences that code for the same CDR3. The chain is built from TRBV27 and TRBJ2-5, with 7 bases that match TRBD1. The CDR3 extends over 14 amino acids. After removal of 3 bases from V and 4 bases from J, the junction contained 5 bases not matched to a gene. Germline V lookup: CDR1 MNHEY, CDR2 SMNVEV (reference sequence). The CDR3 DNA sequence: TGTGCCAGCAGTTTGAGGGGGCGTGGAGAGACCCAGTACTTC. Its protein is CASSLRGRGETQYF.

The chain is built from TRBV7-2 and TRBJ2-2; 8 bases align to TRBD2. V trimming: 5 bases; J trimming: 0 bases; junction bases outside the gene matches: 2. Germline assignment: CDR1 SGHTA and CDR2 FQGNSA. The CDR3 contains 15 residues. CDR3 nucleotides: TGTGCCAGCAGCCCTAGCGGGCCGAACACCGGGGAGCTGTTTTTT. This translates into CASSPSGPNTGELFF.

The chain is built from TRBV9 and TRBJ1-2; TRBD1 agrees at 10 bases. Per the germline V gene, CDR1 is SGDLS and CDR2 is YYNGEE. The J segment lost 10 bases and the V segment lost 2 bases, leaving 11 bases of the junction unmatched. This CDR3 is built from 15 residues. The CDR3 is CASSVHRDRGNSYTF. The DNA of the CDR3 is TGTGCCAGCAGCGTTCACCGGGACAGGGGTAATTCCTACACCTTC.

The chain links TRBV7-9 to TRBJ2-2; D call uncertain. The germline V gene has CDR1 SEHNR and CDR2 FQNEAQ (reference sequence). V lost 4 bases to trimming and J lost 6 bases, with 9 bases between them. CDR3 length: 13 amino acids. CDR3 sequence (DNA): TGTGCCAGCAGCTCCAATCTACCCGGGGAGCTGTTTTTT. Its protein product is CASSSNLPGELFF.

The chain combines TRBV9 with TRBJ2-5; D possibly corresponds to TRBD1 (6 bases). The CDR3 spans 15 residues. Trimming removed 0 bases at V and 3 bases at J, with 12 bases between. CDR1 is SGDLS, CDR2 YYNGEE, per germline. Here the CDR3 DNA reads TGTGCCAGCAGCGTAGCGGCAGGGGCTAAAGAGACCCAGTACTTC. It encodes CASSVAAGAKETQYF.

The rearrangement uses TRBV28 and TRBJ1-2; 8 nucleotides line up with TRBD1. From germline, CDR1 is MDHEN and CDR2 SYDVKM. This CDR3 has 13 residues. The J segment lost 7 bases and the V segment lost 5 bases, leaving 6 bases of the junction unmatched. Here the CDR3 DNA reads TGTGCCAGCAGTAGGGGACAGGATTCTGGCTACACCTTC. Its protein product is CASSRGQDSGYTF.

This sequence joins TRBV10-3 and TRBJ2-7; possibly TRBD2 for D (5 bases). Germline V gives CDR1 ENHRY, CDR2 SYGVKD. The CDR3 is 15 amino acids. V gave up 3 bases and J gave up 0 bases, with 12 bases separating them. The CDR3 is CAISDSRVSSYEQYF. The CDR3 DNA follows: TGTGCCATCAGTGATTCGCGGGTTTCCTCCTACGAGCAGTACTTC.

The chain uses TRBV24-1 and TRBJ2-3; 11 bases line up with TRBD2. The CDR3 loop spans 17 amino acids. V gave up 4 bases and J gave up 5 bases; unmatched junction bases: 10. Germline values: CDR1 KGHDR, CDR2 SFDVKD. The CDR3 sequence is CATSESPLAGAGDTQYF. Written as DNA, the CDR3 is TGTGCCACCAGTGAATCACCACTAGCGGGAGCAGGAGATACGCAGTATTTT.

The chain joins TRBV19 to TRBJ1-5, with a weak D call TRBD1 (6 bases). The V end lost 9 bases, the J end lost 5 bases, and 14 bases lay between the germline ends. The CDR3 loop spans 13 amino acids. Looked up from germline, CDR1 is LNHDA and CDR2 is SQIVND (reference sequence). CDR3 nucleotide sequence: TGTGCCAGCGCGGGGGGCGGCTATCAGCCCCAGCATTTT. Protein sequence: CASAGGGYQPQHF.

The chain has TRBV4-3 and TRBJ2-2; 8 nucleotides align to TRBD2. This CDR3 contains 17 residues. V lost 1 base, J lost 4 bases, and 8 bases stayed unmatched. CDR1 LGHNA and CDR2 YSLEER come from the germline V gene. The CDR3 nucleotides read TGCGCCAGCAGCCAAGGGGGTAGCGGGGACCTCACCGGGGAGCTGTTTTTT. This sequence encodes CASSQGGSGDLTGELFF.

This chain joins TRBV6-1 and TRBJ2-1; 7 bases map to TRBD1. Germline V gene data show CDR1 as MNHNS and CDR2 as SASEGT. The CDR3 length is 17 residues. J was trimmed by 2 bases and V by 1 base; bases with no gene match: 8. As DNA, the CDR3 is TGTGCCAGCAGTGAAGGTCCCCGGGACAGCCCCTACAATGAGCAGTTCTTC. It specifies CASSEGPRDSPYNEQFF.

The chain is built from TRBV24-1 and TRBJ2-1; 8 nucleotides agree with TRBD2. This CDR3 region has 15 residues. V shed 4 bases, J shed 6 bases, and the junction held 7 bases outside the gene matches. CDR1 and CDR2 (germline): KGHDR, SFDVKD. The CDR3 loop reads CATSESLAGANEQFF. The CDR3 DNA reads TGTGCCACCAGTGAGTCTCTAGCGGGTGCCAATGAGCAGTTCTTC.

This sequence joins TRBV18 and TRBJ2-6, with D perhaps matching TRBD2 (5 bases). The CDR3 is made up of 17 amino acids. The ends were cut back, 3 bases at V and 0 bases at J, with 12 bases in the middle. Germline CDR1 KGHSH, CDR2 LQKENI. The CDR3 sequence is CASSPSDSHSGANVLTF. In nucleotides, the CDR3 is TGTGCCAGCTCACCGTCGGACTCTCACTCTGGGGCCAACGTCCTGACTTTC.

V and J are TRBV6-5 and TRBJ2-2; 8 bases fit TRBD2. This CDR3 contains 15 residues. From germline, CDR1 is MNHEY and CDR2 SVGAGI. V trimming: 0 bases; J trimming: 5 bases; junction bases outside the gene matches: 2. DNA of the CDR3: TGTGCCAGCAGTTACTCGCCTAGCGGGACCGGGGAGCTGTTTTTT. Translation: CASSYSPSGTGELFF.